The entry below gives a single TCR beta chain sequence along with its context. The data belong to a study of T cell repertoires in cytomegalovirus infection. For the study at large: Indications came from public TCR beta signatures; they pointed to CMV infection and to a matching HLA type.

TCRdb re-called the reads with MiXCR, one entry per CDR3 protein. The sample yields some 700,000 distinct CDR3 sequences, about 40% seen once. Per the germline V gene, CDR1 is SGDLS and CDR2 is YYNGEE. V lost 0 bases to trimming and J lost 7 bases, with 17 bases between them. CDR3 length: 16 residues. The chain uses TRBV9 and TRBJ2-1, with TRBD1 as a possible D gene (5 bases). Source material: PBMCs. The sequence came from a human donor in good health (CMV status not recorded). Some clones in this sample may be carry-over from other donors' samples. CDR3 residues: CASSVGGRASENEQFF. CDR3 nucleotide sequence: TGTGCCAGCAGCGTAGGGGGCAGGGCCTCTGAGAATGAGCAGTTCTTC.